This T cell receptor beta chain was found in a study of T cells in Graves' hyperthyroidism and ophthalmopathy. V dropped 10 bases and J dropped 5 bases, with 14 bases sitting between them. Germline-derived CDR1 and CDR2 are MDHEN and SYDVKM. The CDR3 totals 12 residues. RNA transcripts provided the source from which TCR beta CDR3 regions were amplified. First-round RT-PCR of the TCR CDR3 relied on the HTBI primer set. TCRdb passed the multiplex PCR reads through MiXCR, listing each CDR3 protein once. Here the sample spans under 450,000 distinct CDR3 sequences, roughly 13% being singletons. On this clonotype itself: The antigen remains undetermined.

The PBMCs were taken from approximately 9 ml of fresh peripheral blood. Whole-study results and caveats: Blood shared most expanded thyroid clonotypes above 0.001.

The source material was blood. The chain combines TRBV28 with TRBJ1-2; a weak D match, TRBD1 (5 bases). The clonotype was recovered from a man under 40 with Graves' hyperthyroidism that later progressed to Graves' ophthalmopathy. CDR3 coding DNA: TGTGCCACCTCAAAGGGGCTTTATGGCTACACCTTC. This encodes CATSKGLYGYTF.